These 8 T cell receptor beta chains share one sample of origin, sequenced in a study of beta chain features in type 1 diabetes. The whole isolated RNA underwent reverse transcription, so sequencing captured expressed TCRB transcripts. Here immunoSEQ multiplex PCR was the method, and the copy in TCRdb shows in-frame clones only, minus some. The data hold hundreds of thousands of clones, with roughly a sixth observed a single time. Sequenced: naive CD4+ T cells from blood. The source is a man aged 18 to 35 in good health.

The genes are TRBV4-2 and TRBJ1-4; no firm D call. Deletions cut 2 bases from V and 8 bases from J, with 15 bases between. The CDR3 runs to 15 residues. The germline V gene has CDR1 LGHNA and CDR2 YNFKEQ. CDR3 residues: CASSQQEGRGEKLFF. CDR3 nucleotides: TGTGCCAGCAGCCAACAAGAAGGTCGAGGCGAAAAACTGTTTTTT.

In this sample, this clone turned up a few times. The same CDR3 arises from other DNA sequences in this sample as well. The V call is TRBV18, the J call TRBJ1-5, with TRBD1 matching 7 bases. The CDR3 runs 15 residues. In germline, CDR1 is KGHSH, CDR2 LQKENI. Trimming removed 3 bases from V and 4 bases from J; junction bases left unmatched: 6. The CDR3 coding sequence is TGTGCCAGCTCACCGGGGCAGGGGGGAAATCAGCCCCAGCATTTT. Its translation is CASSPGQGGNQPQHF.

The V gene is TRBV5-1, the J gene TRBJ1-2, with a possible D match to TRBD1 (5 bases). Germline V gene data show CDR1 as SGHRS and CDR2 as YFSETQ. CDR3 size: 14 residues. V dropped 4 bases and J dropped 4 bases, with 14 bases sitting between them. CDR3 residues: CASSITPDSYGYTF. Written as DNA, the CDR3 is TGCGCCAGCAGCATCACACCAGACAGCTATGGCTACACCTTC.

In its sample, this clone was seen a few times. This rearrangement joins TRBV15 to TRBJ2-7; tentative D call: TRBD1 (6 bases). V lost 3 bases and J lost 6, with 18 bases in between. Germline lookup yields CDR1 LNHNV and CDR2 YYDKDF (reference sequence). The CDR3 consists of 15 residues. CDR3 in amino acids: CATSRLQGPPGEQYF. For the CDR3, the DNA is TGTGCCACCAGCAGGTTGCAGGGGCCCCCGGGCGAGCAGTACTTC.

A few counts support this clone. The chain recombines TRBV7-9 with TRBJ1-1; no reliable D call. This CDR3 is 12 amino acids long. Germline V gene lookup returns CDR1 SEHNR and CDR2 FQNEAQ (reference sequence). V lost 5 bases and J 1 base, leaving 5 bases between the germline ends. The CDR3 loop is CASSRENTEAFF. DNA of the CDR3: TGTGCCAGCAGCAGGGAGAACACTGAAGCTTTCTTT.

The V call is TRBV15, the J call TRBJ1-2; perhaps TRBD1 as D (6 bases). There are 15 residues in the CDR3. Deletions cut 0 bases from V and 0 bases from J, with 8 bases between. Germline CDR1 LNHNV, CDR2 YYDKDF (reference sequence). CDR3 amino acids: CATSRDHRANYGYTF. CDR3 bases: TGTGCCACCAGCAGAGACCACAGGGCTAACTATGGCTACACCTTC.

CDR3 sequence reads: CAISEGNRGPYEQYF. CDR3 nucleotides: TGTGCCATCAGTGAGGGAAACAGGGGACCCTACGAGCAGTACTTC. The chain couples TRBV10-3 to TRBJ2-7, with TRBD1 matching over 7 bases. This CDR3 comprises 15 residues. J lost 2 bases, V lost 2 bases, and 6 bases had no gene match. The germline gives CDR1 ENHRY, CDR2 SYGVKD.

V is TRBV7-2 and J is TRBJ2-6; no clear D. The V end was cut by 8 bases, the J end by 5 bases, with 13 bases between. Germline values: CDR1 SGHTA, CDR2 FQGNSA. The CDR3 has 14 residues. The CDR3 reads CASLPYARANVLTF. DNA for the CDR3: TGTGCCAGCCTACCCTATGCTAGGGCCAACGTCCTGACTTTC.